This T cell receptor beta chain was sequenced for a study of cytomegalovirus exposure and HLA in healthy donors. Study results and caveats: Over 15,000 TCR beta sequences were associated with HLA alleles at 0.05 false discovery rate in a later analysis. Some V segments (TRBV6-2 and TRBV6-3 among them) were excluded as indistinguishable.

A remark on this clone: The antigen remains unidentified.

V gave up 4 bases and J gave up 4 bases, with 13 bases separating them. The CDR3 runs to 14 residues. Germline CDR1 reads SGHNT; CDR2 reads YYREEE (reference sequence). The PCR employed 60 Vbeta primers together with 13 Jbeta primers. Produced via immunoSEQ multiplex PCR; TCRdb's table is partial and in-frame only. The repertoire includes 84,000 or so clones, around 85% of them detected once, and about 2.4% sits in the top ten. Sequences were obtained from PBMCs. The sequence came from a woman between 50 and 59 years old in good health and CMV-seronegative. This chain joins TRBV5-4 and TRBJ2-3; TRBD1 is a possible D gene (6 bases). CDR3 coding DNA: TGTGCCAGCAGCCTACAGGGTGGGGCAGATACGCAGTATTTT. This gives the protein CASSLQGGADTQYF.